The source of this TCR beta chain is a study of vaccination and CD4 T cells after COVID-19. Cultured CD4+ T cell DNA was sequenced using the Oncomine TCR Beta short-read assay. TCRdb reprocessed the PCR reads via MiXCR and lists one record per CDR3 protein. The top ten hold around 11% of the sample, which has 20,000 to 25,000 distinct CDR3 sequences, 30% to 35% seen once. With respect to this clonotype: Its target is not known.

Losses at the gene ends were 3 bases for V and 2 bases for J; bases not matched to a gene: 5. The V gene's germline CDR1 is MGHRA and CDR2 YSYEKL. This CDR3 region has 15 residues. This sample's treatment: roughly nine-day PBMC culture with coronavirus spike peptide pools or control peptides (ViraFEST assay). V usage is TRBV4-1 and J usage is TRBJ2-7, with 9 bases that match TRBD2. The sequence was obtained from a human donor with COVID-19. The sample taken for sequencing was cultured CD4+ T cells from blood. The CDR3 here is CASSQGAGGTYEQYF. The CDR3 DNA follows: TGCGCCAGCAGCCAGGGAGCGGGGGGCACCTACGAGCAGTACTTC.